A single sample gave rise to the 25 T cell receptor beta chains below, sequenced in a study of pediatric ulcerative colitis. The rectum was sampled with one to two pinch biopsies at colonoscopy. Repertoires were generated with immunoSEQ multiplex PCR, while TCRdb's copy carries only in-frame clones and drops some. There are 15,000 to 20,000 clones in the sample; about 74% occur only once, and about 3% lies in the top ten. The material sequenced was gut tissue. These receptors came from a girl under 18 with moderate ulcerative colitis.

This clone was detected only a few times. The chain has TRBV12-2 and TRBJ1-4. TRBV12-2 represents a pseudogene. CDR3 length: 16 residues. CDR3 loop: CASRLSRRRTNEKLFF. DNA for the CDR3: TGTGCAAGTCGGCTGAGCCGACGGAGAACTAATGAAAAACTGTTTTTT.

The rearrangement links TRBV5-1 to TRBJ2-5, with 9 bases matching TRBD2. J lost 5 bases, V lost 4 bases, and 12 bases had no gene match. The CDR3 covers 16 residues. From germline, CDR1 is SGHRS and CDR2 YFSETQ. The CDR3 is CASSPPQGGGAETQYF. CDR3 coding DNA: TGCGCCAGCAGCCCCCCGCAGGGCGGGGGGGCCGAGACCCAGTACTTC.

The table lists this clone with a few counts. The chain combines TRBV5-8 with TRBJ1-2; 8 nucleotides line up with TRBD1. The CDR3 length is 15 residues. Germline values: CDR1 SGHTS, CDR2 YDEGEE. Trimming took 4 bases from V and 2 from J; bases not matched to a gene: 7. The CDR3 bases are TGTGCCAGCAGCACCGGACAGGGAGAAAACTATGGCTACACCTTC. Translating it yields CASSTGQGENYGYTF.

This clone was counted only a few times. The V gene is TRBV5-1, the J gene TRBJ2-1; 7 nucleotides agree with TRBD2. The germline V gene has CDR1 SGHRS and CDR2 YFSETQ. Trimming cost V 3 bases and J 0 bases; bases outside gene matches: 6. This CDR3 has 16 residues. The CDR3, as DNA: TGCGCCAGCAGCTCAGGACTAGTAGGCTCCTACAATGAGCAGTTCTTC. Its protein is CASSSGLVGSYNEQFF. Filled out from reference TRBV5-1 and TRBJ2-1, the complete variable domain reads KAGVTQTPRYLIKTRGQQVTLSCSPISGHRSVSWYQQTPGQGLQFLFEYFSETQRNKGNFPGRFSGRQFSNSRSEMNVSTLELGDSALYLCASSSGLVGSYNEQFFGPGTRLTVL.

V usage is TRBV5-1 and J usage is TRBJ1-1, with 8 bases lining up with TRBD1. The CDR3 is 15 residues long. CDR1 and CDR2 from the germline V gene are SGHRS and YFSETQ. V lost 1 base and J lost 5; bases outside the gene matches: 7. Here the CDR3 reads CASSLQGAGMTEAFF. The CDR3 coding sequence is TGCGCCAGCAGCTTGCAGGGGGCAGGGATGACTGAAGCTTTCTTT.

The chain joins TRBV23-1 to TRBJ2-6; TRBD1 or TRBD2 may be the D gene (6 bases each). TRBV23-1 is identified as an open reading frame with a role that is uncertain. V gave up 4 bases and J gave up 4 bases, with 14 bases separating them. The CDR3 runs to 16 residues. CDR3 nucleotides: TGCGCCAGCAGTCGATCTCGGGGGCGAGGGGCCAACGTCCTGACTTTC. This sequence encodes CASSRSRGRGANVLTF.

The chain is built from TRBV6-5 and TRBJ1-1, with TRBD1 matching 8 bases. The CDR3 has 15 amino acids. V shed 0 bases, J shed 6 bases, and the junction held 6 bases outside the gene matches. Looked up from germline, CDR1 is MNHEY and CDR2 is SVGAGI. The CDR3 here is CASSYSGQASSEAFF. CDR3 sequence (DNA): TGTGCCAGCAGTTACTCGGGACAGGCTTCCTCTGAAGCTTTCTTT.

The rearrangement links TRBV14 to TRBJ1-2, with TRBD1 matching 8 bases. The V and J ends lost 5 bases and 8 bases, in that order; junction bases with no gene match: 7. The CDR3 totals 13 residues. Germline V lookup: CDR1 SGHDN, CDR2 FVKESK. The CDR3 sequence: CASSLTGVTGYTF. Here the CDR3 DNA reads TGTGCCAGCAGCTTGACAGGGGTTACCGGCTACACCTTC.

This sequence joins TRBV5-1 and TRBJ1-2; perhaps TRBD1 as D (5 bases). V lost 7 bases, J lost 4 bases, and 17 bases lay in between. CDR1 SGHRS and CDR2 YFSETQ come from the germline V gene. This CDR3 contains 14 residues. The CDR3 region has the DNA TGCGCCAGCCGTAATCCGGGACGGGCCTATGGCTACACCTTC. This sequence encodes CASRNPGRAYGYTF.

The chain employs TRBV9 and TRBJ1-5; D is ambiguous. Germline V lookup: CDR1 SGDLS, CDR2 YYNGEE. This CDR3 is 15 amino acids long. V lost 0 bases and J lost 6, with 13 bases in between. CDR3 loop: CASSVESGSGQPQHF. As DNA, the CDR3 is TGTGCCAGCAGCGTAGAATCTGGGAGCGGTCAGCCCCAGCATTTT.

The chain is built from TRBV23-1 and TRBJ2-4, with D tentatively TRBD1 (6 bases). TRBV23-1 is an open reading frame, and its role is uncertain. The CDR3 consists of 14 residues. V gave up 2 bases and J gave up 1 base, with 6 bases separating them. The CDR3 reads CASSQQGAKNIQYF. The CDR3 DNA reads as TGCGCCAGCAGTCAACAGGGGGCCAAAAACATTCAGTACTTC.

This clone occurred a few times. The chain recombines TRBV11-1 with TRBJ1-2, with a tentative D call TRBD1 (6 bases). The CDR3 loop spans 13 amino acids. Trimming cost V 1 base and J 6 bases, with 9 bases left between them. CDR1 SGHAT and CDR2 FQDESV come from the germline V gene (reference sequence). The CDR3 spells CASSLDRDNGYTF. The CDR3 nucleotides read TGTGCCAGCAGCTTAGACAGGGATAATGGCTACACCTTC.

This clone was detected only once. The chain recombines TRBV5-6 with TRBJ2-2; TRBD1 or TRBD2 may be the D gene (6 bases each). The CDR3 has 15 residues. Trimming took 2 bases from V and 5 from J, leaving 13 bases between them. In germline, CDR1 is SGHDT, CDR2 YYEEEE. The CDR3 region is CASSFGGWETGELFF. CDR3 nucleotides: TGTGCCAGCAGCTTCGGGGGCTGGGAAACCGGGGAGCTGTTTTTT. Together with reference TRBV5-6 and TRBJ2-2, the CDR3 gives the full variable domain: DAGVTQSPTHLIKTRGQQVTLRCSPKSGHDTVSWYQQALGQGPQFIFQYYEEEERQRGNFPDRFSGHQFPNYSSELNVNALLLGDSALYLCASSFGGWETGELFFGEGSRLTVL.

As DNA, the CDR3 is TGTGCCAGCAGAATCTTCCCGGGACAGGGATTTAATGAGCAGTACTTC. Amino acids: CASRIFPGQGFNEQYF. The chain is built from TRBV21-1 and TRBJ2-7; TRBD1 is the table's D call, not checked against the DNA. TRBV21-1 corresponds to a pseudogene. There are 16 residues in the CDR3.

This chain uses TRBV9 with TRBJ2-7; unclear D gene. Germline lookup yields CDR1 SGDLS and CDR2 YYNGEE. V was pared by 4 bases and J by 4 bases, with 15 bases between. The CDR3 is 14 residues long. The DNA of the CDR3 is TGTGCCAGCAGCCCCAGCTCAGGCTTTTACGAGCAGTACTTC. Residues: CASSPSSGFYEQYF.

The CDR3 protein is CASRADNYGYTF. CDR3 nucleotide sequence: TGTGCCAGCAGGGCGGATAACTATGGCTACACCTTC. The V call is TRBV2, the J call TRBJ1-2; D is undetermined. Germline V CDR1 and CDR2: SNHLY, FYNNEI. The CDR3 has 12 amino acids. Trimming shortened V by 6 bases and J by 1 base, and 6 bases separated the two germline ends.

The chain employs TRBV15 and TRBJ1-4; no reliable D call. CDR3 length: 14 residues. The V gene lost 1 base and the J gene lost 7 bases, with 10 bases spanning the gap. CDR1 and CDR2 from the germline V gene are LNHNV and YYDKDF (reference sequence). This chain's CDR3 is CATSRGVTGEKLFF. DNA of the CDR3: TGTGCCACCAGCAGAGGGGTTACGGGTGAAAAACTGTTTTTT.

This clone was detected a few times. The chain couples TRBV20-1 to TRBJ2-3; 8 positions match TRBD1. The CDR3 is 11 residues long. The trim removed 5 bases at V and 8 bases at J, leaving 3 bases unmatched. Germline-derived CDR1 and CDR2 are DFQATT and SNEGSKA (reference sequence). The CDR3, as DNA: TGCAGTGCTGCGACAGGGGTTACGCAGTATTTT. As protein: CSAATGVTQYF.

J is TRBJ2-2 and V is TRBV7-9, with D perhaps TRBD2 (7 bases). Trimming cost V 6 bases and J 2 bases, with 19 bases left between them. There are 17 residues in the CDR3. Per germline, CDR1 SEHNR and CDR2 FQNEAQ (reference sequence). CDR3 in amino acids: CASSYESGGRNTGELFF. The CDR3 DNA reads TGTGCCAGCAGTTATGAGTCGGGGGGCCGTAACACCGGGGAGCTGTTTTTT.

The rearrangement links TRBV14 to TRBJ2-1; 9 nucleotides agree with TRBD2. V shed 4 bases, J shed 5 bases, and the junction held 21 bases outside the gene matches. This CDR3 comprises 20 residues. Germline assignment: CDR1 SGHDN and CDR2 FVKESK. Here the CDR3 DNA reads TGTGCCAGCAGCCCTGACCAAGTCTTAATCCGAGCGGGAGGACACAATGAGCAGTTCTTC. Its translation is CASSPDQVLIRAGGHNEQFF.

The CDR3 coding sequence is TGTGCCAGCAGCGCCGGACAGAACACCGGGGAGCTGTTTTTT. It encodes CASSAGQNTGELFF. The genes are TRBV5-4 and TRBJ2-2; D may be TRBD1 (5 bases). Germline V gene sequence: CDR1 SGHNT, CDR2 YYREEE (reference sequence). Trimming left V 4 bases short and J 1 base short, with 8 bases between. This CDR3 has 14 residues.

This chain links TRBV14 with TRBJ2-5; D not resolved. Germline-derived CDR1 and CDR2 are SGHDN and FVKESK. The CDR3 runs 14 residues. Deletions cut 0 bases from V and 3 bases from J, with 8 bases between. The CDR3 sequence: CASSQDNTKETQYF. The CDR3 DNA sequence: TGTGCCAGCAGCCAAGATAACACCAAAGAGACCCAGTACTTC.

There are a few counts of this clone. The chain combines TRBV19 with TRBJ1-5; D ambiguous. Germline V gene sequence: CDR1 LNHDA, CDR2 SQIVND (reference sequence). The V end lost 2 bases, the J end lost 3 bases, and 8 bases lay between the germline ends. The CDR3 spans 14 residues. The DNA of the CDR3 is TGTGCCAGTAGTATAATAGGGAACAATCAGCCCCAGCATTTT. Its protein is CASSIIGNNQPQHF.

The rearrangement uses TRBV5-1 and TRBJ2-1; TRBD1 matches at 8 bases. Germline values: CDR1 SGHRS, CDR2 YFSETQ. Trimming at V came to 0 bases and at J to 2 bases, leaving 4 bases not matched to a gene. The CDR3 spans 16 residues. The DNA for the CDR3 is TGCGCCAGCAGCTTGGGACAGGGGTGGGCCTACAATGAGCAGTTCTTC. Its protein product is CASSLGQGWAYNEQFF.

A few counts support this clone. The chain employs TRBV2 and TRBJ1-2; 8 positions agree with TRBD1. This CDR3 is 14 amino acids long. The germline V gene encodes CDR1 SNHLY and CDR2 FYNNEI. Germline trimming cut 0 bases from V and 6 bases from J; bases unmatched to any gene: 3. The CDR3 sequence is CASSEAGQGDGYTF. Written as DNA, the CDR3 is TGTGCCAGCAGTGAAGCTGGACAGGGTGATGGCTACACCTTC.